The 21 T cell receptor beta chains below were found in one sample sequenced in a study of blood T cells in healthy people across ages. Then a second PCR, running about 6 to 12 cycles, was carried out with a sample-barcoded 5' primer and a J-beta primer mix. TCRdb independently ran MiXCR on the 5' RACE reads; one entry per CDR3 protein. The repertoire includes 630,000 or so distinct CDR3 sequences, roughly 32% of them detected once, and just over 15% sits in the top ten. What was sequenced was blood. The receptor set was obtained from a woman of 80 years or more in good health.

This clonotype was detected ten times or more. The chain links TRBV30 to TRBJ1-5, with D perhaps TRBD1 (5 bases). Trimming took off 3 bases at V and 4 bases at J, with 10 bases between the two ends. Germline lookup yields CDR1 GTSNPN and CDR2 SVGIG (reference sequence). The CDR3 is made up of 13 amino acids. The CDR3 reads CAWRRDGNQPQHF. The CDR3 coding sequence is TGTGCCTGGAGGAGGGACGGTAATCAGCCCCAGCATTTT.

This clonotype occurred many times. The chain uses TRBV7-8 and TRBJ1-5; D is perhaps TRBD1 (5 bases). This CDR3 region has 15 residues. Looked up from germline, CDR1 is SGHVS and CDR2 is FQNEAQ. Trimming left V 0 bases short and J 9 bases short, with 15 bases between. The CDR3 is CASSLADTSGPPQHF. The CDR3 DNA reads as TGTGCCAGCAGCTTAGCGGACACGAGCGGGCCGCCCCAGCATTTT. Combining the CDR3 with reference TRBV7-8 and TRBJ1-5 gives the whole variable domain GAGVSQSPRYKVAKRGQDVALRCDPISGHVSLFWYQQALGQGPEFLTYFQNEAQLDKSGLPSDRFFAERPEGSVSTLKIQRTQQEDSAVYLCASSLADTSGPPQHFGDGTRLSIL.

Only a few counts were recorded for this clonotype. The chain uses TRBV7-2 and TRBJ1-4, with D tentatively TRBD1 (5 bases). V was shortened by 6 bases and J by 4 bases, with 12 bases between the two germline ends. The CDR3 has 14 amino acids. Germline-derived CDR1 and CDR2 are SGHTA and FQGNSA. CDR3 sequence: CASSQQVLNEKLFF. CDR3 coding DNA: TGTGCCAGCAGTCAACAGGTCCTTAATGAAAAACTGTTTTTT.

In the case of this clonotype: This sequence may be a read error, since a much larger clone differs from it by one base. This chain uses TRBV20-1 with TRBJ2-5, with unresolved D. V shed 3 bases and J shed 4 bases, with 12 bases lying between them. Germline values: CDR1 DFQATT, CDR2 SNEGSKA (reference sequence). This CDR3 comprises 13 residues. As DNA, the CDR3 is TGCAGTGCTAGGGCCCCGGTAGTAGAGACCCAGTACTTC. Encoded protein: CSARAPVVETQYF.

About this clonotype: This may come from a read error, since a much larger clone is one base off. The chain combines TRBV20-1 with TRBJ2-1, with unresolved D. The CDR3 has 13 amino acids. Germline V gene data show CDR1 as DFQATT and CDR2 as SNEGSKA (reference sequence). Trimming took off 3 bases at V and 13 bases at J, with 19 bases between the two ends. In DNA form, the CDR3 reads TGCAGTGCTAGGGCCAGTAATCACGAGACCCAGTTCTTC. It encodes CSARASNHETQFF.

There are a few counts of this clonotype. The gene calls are TRBV30 and TRBJ1-1, with 10 bases lining up with TRBD1. CDR3 length: 14 amino acids. CDR1 GTSNPN and CDR2 SVGIG come from the germline V gene (reference sequence). The V gene end was trimmed by 6 bases and the J gene end by 1 base; junction bases not matched to a gene: 5. The CDR3 DNA sequence: TGTGCCTGTACCGGGACAGGGGAGAACACTGAAGCTTTCTTT. Amino acid sequence: CACTGTGENTEAFF.

This clonotype was seen ten or more times. The chain carries TRBV12-3 or TRBV12-4 and TRBJ2-5; TRBD2 matches at 11 bases. There are 17 residues in the CDR3. V trimming: 3 bases; J trimming: 4 bases; junction bases outside the gene matches: 10. The DNA of the CDR3 is TGTGCCAGCAGTTTGAGGGCTAGCGGGGGGATGGGAGAGACCCAGTACTTC. Translation gives CASSLRASGGMGETQYF.

With regard to this clonotype: A junction end diverges from the germline sequence, so it may reflect a read error. The chain links TRBV7-6 to TRBJ1-1, with D unclear. Germline-derived CDR1 and CDR2 are SGHVS and FNYEAQ. CDR3 size: 14 residues. In DNA, the CDR3 is TGCACCAGCAGCTTAAGCCCCCAGAGTACTGAAGCTTTCTTT. As protein: CTSSLSPQSTEAFF.

Concerning this clonotype itself: This may come from a read error, since a much larger clone is one base off. V gene TRBV20-1 combines with J gene TRBJ1-5; D not resolved. Germline CDR1 and CDR2: DFQATT and SNEGSKA (reference sequence). CDR3 size: 13 residues. The DNA for the CDR3 is TGCAGTGCTAGCGATGGTCTCCGGCAGCCCCGGCATTTT. It encodes CSASDGLRQPRHF.

This clonotype was seen a few times. Possible read error: a much larger clone is one base away. The chain joins TRBV29-1 to TRBJ2-5; 7 bases agree with TRBD1. The CDR3 runs to 14 residues. J lost 4 bases, V lost 2 bases, and 7 bases had no gene match. Germline V gene sequence: CDR1 SQVTM, CDR2 ANQGSEA. The CDR3 reads CSVECGSGGETQYF. The DNA for the CDR3 is TGCAGCGTTGAATGCGGCTCAGGGGGAGAGACCCAGTACTTC.

This clonotype was seen ten or more times. V gene TRBV20-1 combines with J gene TRBJ1-2, with D perhaps matching TRBD1 (5 bases). This CDR3 contains 15 residues. V was pared by 0 bases and J by 7 bases, with 18 bases between. CDR1 and CDR2 from the germline V gene are DFQATT and SNEGSKA (reference sequence). The CDR3 here is CSARDPIRGVGGYTF. The CDR3 DNA follows: TGCAGTGCTAGAGATCCCATTCGGGGGGTTGGTGGCTACACCTTC.

About this clonotype: A read error is possible here, since a much larger clone lies one base away. This chain uses TRBV6-5 with TRBJ2-7; TRBD1 is a possible D gene (7 bases). Trimming left V 6 bases short and J 3 bases short, with 12 bases between. Germline-derived CDR1 and CDR2 are MNHEY and SVGAGI. The CDR3 has 13 residues. CDR3 DNA sequence: TGTGCCAGCAGGCGACAGGGAGGCTACGAGCAGTACTTC. Protein: CASRRQGGYEQYF.

As regards this clonotype: This may arise from a read error, as a much more abundant clone is one base away. This sequence joins TRBV25-1 and TRBJ2-7; possibly TRBD1 for D (5 bases). The germline CDR1 and CDR2 sequences are MGHDK and SYGVNS. This CDR3 is built from 13 residues. The V end lost 6 bases, the J end lost 4 bases, and 13 bases lay between the germline ends. CDR3 protein: CASRRQGRYEQYF. CDR3 in DNA: TGTGCCAGCAGGAGGCAGGGAAGGTACGAGCAGTACTTC.

This clonotype was seen a few times. This chain uses TRBV6-1 with TRBJ1-1; D is uncertain. Germline V lookup: CDR1 MNHNS, CDR2 SASEGT. V shed 2 bases and J shed 0 bases, with 10 bases lying between them. The CDR3 contains 15 residues. The DNA for the CDR3 is TGTGCCAGCAGTGAATCTGACGGCATGAACACTGAAGCTTTCTTT. Amino acids: CASSESDGMNTEAFF.

This clonotype was counted at least ten times. V is TRBV6-1 and J is TRBJ2-7, with 8 bases identical to TRBD2. The germline V gene encodes CDR1 MNHNS and CDR2 SASEGT. J was trimmed by 3 bases and V by 4 bases; bases with no gene match: 5. This CDR3 is built from 14 residues. The CDR3 spells CASSVTSGYYEQYF. In DNA form, the CDR3 reads TGTGCCAGCAGTGTCACTAGCGGATACTACGAGCAGTACTTC.

This clonotype came up a few times. V usage is TRBV20-1 and J usage is TRBJ1-4; D may be TRBD1 (6 bases). V was cut by 7 bases and J by 4 bases, with 13 bases left in between. The CDR3 spans 13 residues. The germline gives CDR1 DFQATT, CDR2 SNEGSKA (reference sequence). DNA for the CDR3: TGCAGTGTTTCAGGGGTGAATAATGAAAAACTGTTTTTT. It specifies CSVSGVNNEKLFF.

V usage is TRBV4-3 and J usage is TRBJ1-3, with TRBD1 as a possible D gene (6 bases). Per germline, CDR1 LGHNA and CDR2 YSLEER. The V gene lost 1 base and the J gene lost 4 bases, with 14 bases spanning the gap. This CDR3 has 16 amino acids. In DNA form, the CDR3 reads TGCGCCAGCAGCCAAGCCCAAACAGGGACAGGAAACACCATATATTTT. It yields the protein CASSQAQTGTGNTIYF.

This clonotype was counted once. This sequence joins TRBV7-2 and TRBJ1-2; tentative D call: TRBD1 (5 bases). Germline CDR1 reads SGHTA; CDR2 reads FQGNSA. V lost 5 bases and J lost 5, with 18 bases in between. The CDR3 consists of 15 residues. The CDR3 sequence is CASSPSGLPRYGYTF. CDR3 coding DNA: TGTGCCAGCAGCCCCTCGGGGCTCCCTAGGTATGGCTACACCTTC.

The table lists this clonotype with many counts. This chain uses TRBV24-1 with TRBJ1-2; TRBD1 matches 10 bases. V trimming: 10 bases; J trimming: 3 bases; junction bases outside the gene matches: 7. Germline V gene data show CDR1 as KGHDR and CDR2 as SFDVKD. CDR3 length: 14 residues. In DNA, the CDR3 is TGTGCCACTTCCCCGGGACAGGGGTACTATGGCTACACCTTC. Translation gives CATSPGQGYYGYTF.

The table lists this clonotype with many counts. The V call is TRBV20-1, the J call TRBJ2-5; D possibly matches TRBD1 or TRBD2 (6 bases each). V lost 1 base to trimming and J lost 4 bases, with 16 bases between them. The CDR3 totals 15 residues. In germline, CDR1 is DFQATT, CDR2 SNEGSKA (reference sequence). CDR3 coding DNA: TGCAGTGCTAGAGCCTCTTGGGGGGCCGGAGAGACCCAGTACTTC. It codes for CSARASWGAGETQYF.

This clonotype was counted ten times or more. This chain joins TRBV11-2 and TRBJ1-2; unclear D gene. V was clipped by 6 bases and J by 1 base, with 12 bases between them. Germline V gives CDR1 SGHAT, CDR2 FQNNGV. This CDR3 comprises 14 residues. The CDR3 nucleotides are TGTGCCAGCAGGCCATTTGACTTTAACTATGGCTACACCTTC. This sequence encodes CASRPFDFNYGYTF.